The 29 T cell receptor beta chains given below trace back to one sample, sequenced in a study of cytomegalovirus exposure and HLA in healthy donors. The PCR made use of 60 Vbeta and 13 Jbeta primers. Here immunoSEQ multiplex PCR was the method, and the copy in TCRdb shows in-frame clones only, minus some. The repertoire holds about 78,000 clones, with approximately 77% as singletons. The source material was PBMCs. The receptor source for this set is a woman in her 40s in good health and CMV-seropositive.

This clone was observed many times. CDR3 sequence: CASTGQATEAFF. The CDR3 DNA follows: TGTGCCAGTACGGGACAGGCCACTGAAGCTTTCTTT. V and J are TRBV5-8 and TRBJ1-1, with TRBD1 matching 8 bases. V was pared by 8 bases and J by 4 bases, with 4 bases of the junction left unmatched. CDR1 and CDR2 (germline): SGHTS, YDEGEE. This CDR3 is built from 12 residues. The variable domain in full, with the rest retrieved from reference TRBV5-8 and TRBJ1-1, is EAGVTQSPTHLIKTRGQQATLRCSPISGHTSVYWYQQALGLGLQFLLWYDEGEERNRGNFPPRFSGRQFPNYSSELNVNALELEDSALYLCASTGQATEAFFGQGTRLTVV.

The chain carries TRBV5-4 and TRBJ2-1; D is perhaps TRBD1 (5 bases). Germline V gene lookup returns CDR1 SGHNT and CDR2 YYREEE (reference sequence). This CDR3 has 14 residues. Trimming shortened V by 0 bases and J by 9 bases, and 13 bases separated the two germline ends. The CDR3: CASSLARAQGEQFF. The CDR3 DNA reads TGTGCCAGCAGCTTGGCCAGGGCCCAGGGTGAGCAGTTCTTC.

The V and J genes are TRBV7-9 and TRBJ2-7; a weak D match, TRBD2 (6 bases). This CDR3 has 13 residues. The V and J ends lost 5 bases and 6 bases respectively, with 14 bases between them. CDR1 is SEHNR and CDR2 is FQNEAQ in the germline V gene (reference sequence). The CDR3 bases are TGTGCCAGCAGCCCTGGGGCGGGAAGCGAGCAGTACTTC. This translates into CASSPGAGSEQYF.

A few counts support this clone. V and J are TRBV4-1 and TRBJ2-2, with 10 positions matching TRBD2. This CDR3 contains 15 residues. Germline values: CDR1 MGHRA, CDR2 YSYEKL. The V segment lost 6 bases and the J segment 7 bases; nucleotides outside the gene matches: 8. CDR3 coding DNA: TGCGCCAGCAGACACAGCGGGAGGGAAGGCGGGGAGCTGTTTTTT. It translates to CASRHSGREGGELFF.

This clone occurred once. The chain joins TRBV28 to TRBJ1-6; no clear D. Germline V gives CDR1 MDHEN, CDR2 SYDVKM. CDR3 size: 15 residues. The V gene lost 3 bases and the J gene lost 5 bases, with 11 bases spanning the gap. The CDR3 DNA follows: TGTGCCAGCAGTTTCGGAGGGAAGAATAATTCACCCCTCCACTTT. Translated, it gives CASSFGGKNNSPLHF.

The CDR3 is CASSAGLAGANEQFF. Written as DNA, the CDR3 is TGTGCCAGCAGCGCGGGACTAGCGGGAGCCAATGAGCAGTTCTTC. The chain employs TRBV5-4 and TRBJ2-1; 14 nucleotides align to TRBD2. Germline CDR1 reads SGHNT; CDR2 reads YYREEE (reference sequence). V dropped 4 bases and J dropped 6; count of bases not matched to a gene: 3. The CDR3 has 15 residues.

V usage is TRBV18 and J usage is TRBJ2-3; 8 bases align to TRBD2. The V segment lost 3 bases and the J segment 1 base; nucleotides outside the gene matches: 3. Germline CDR1 reads KGHSH; CDR2 reads LQKENI. This CDR3 comprises 15 residues. The CDR3 protein is CASSPSGGRTDTQYF. In DNA form, the CDR3 reads TGTGCCAGCTCACCCAGCGGGGGCCGCACAGATACGCAGTATTTT.

V gene TRBV28 combines with J gene TRBJ1-2, with D possibly matching TRBD1 (5 bases). CDR1 and CDR2 (germline): MDHEN, SYDVKM. V gave up 8 bases and J gave up 6 bases, with 10 bases separating them. This CDR3 has 11 residues. CDR3 loop: CASGAVNGYTF. In nucleotides, the CDR3 is TGTGCCAGCGGGGCTGTCAATGGCTACACCTTC.

The CDR3 DNA reads TGTGCCATCAGTCCACAGATGAACACTGAAGCTTTCTTT. Translated, it gives CAISPQMNTEAFF. The chain couples TRBV10-3 to TRBJ1-1; D uncertain. The germline gives CDR1 ENHRY, CDR2 SYGVKD. Trimming removed 5 bases at V and 0 bases at J, with 7 bases between. This CDR3 has 13 amino acids.

This chain uses TRBV7-9 with TRBJ2-3, with 11 bases fitting TRBD1. V gave up 5 bases and J gave up 5 bases; unmatched junction bases: 18. CDR3 length: 19 amino acids. Germline V lookup: CDR1 SEHNR, CDR2 FQNEAQ (reference sequence). This chain's CDR3 is CASSPARDRGYHRVDTQYF. The CDR3 DNA reads as TGTGCCAGCAGCCCCGCCCGGGACAGGGGGTATCATCGGGTAGATACGCAGTATTTT. The variable domain in full, completed from reference TRBV7-9 and TRBJ2-3, reads DTGVSQNPRHKITKRGQNVTFRCDPISEHNRLYWYRQTLGQGPEFLTYFQNEAQLEKSRLLSDRFSAERPKGSFSTLEIQRTEQGDSAMYLCASSPARDRGYHRVDTQYFGPGTRLTVL.

The chain uses TRBV29-1 and TRBJ1-1, with TRBD1 matching 7 bases. CDR1 is SQVTM and CDR2 is ANQGSEA in the germline V gene. J lost 5 bases, V lost 7 bases, and 13 bases had no gene match. This CDR3 is 14 amino acids long. CDR3: CSATRTGKGTEAFF. CDR3 nucleotides: TGCAGCGCAACGCGGACAGGAAAGGGGACTGAAGCTTTCTTT.

The rearrangement joins TRBV7-3 to TRBJ2-1, with D hard to call. Germline lookup yields CDR1 SGHTA and CDR2 FQGTGA. The V end was cut by 4 bases, the J end by 8 bases, with 12 bases between. This CDR3 is 13 amino acids long. CDR3 nucleotide sequence: TGTGCCAGCAGCTCGACACCTAATTATGAGCAGTTCTTC. Translating gives CASSSTPNYEQFF.

This rearrangement joins TRBV9 to TRBJ1-2, with D possibly matching TRBD1 (6 bases). Trimming removed 3 bases from V and 0 bases from J, with 9 bases in between. There are 14 residues in the CDR3. Germline CDR1 SGDLS, CDR2 YYNGEE. The CDR3 loop is CASSAGQPNYGYTF. Here the CDR3 DNA reads TGTGCCAGCAGCGCCGGACAGCCTAACTATGGCTACACCTTC.

The chain employs TRBV28 and TRBJ2-7, with 8 bases matching TRBD1. Germline V gene lookup returns CDR1 MDHEN and CDR2 SYDVKM. Trimming took 5 bases from V and 2 from J; bases not matched to a gene: 11. The CDR3 has 16 residues. CDR3 protein: CASSPGGTGGTYEQYF. The CDR3 nucleotides read TGTGCCAGCAGTCCCGGAGGCACAGGGGGGACCTACGAGCAGTACTTC.

The chain combines TRBV4-1 with TRBJ2-1; 8 nucleotides align to TRBD2. Losses at the gene ends were 1 base for V and 1 base for J; bases not matched to a gene: 12. The CDR3 sequence is 19 residues long. Germline assignment: CDR1 MGHRA and CDR2 YSYEKL. CDR3 DNA: TGCGCCAGCAGCCAAGTAAGAGCGGGAGTGAGGAGGTCCTACAATGAGCAGTTCTTC. Its protein product is CASSQVRAGVRRSYNEQFF.

The V call is TRBV4-3, the J call TRBJ2-2, with 8 positions matching TRBD2. With V trimmed by 5 bases and J by 2 bases, 7 bases remained unmatched. The CDR3 totals 16 residues. The germline V gene has CDR1 LGHNA and CDR2 YSLEER. DNA of the CDR3: TGCGCCAGCAGCTACTGGAGCGGGGGAAACACCGGGGAGCTGTTTTTT. It codes for CASSYWSGGNTGELFF.

The V call is TRBV2, the J call TRBJ2-1; D might be TRBD1 (5 bases). V lost 8 bases and J lost 8, with 34 bases in between. CDR1 is SNHLY and CDR2 is FYNNEI in the germline V gene. The CDR3 is 19 residues long. CDR3 region: CASGTSSDRFGAGLDEQFF. The CDR3 nucleotides read TGTGCCAGCGGAACATCCAGTGATCGGTTTGGGGCAGGGCTGGATGAGCAGTTCTTC.

The chain recombines TRBV28 with TRBJ2-7; D uncertain. This CDR3 spans 13 amino acids. Germline CDR1 is MDHEN and CDR2 is SYDVKM. The ends were cut back, 8 bases at V and 0 bases at J, with 11 bases in the middle. CDR3 sequence: CASPLGPSYEQYF. The CDR3 nucleotides are TGTGCCAGCCCCTTGGGCCCCTCCTACGAGCAGTACTTC.

In its sample, this clone was seen a few times. This CDR3 is also generated by other DNA sequences in the sample. V gene TRBV30 combines with J gene TRBJ2-7; unclear D gene. This CDR3 spans 11 amino acids. Germline V lookup: CDR1 GTSNPN, CDR2 SVGIG (reference sequence). The V gene lost 3 bases and the J gene lost 1 base, with 4 bases spanning the gap. The CDR3 protein is CAWSVSYEQYF. The CDR3 DNA reads TGTGCCTGGAGCGTATCCTACGAGCAGTACTTC. The full variable domain, with the rest looked up from reference TRBV30 and TRBJ2-7, is SQTIHQWPATLVQPVGSPLSLECTVEGTSNPNLYWYRQAAGRGLQLLFYSVGIGQISSEVPQNLSASRPQDRQFILSSKKLLLSDSGFYLCAWSVSYEQYFGPGTRLTVT.

The genes are TRBV4-3 and TRBJ2-5; D is ambiguous. Trimming pared 0 bases from V and 5 bases from J, leaving 10 bases between. The germline V gene encodes CDR1 LGHNA and CDR2 YSLEER. CDR3 length equals 14 residues. The CDR3 coding sequence is TGCGCCAGCAGCCAAGATCCCAGAGCGGAGACCCAGTACTTC. Translation gives CASSQDPRAETQYF.

The chain is built from TRBV18 and TRBJ1-1, with D possibly matching TRBD1 (6 bases). Per germline, CDR1 KGHSH and CDR2 LQKENI. This CDR3 is 11 amino acids long. V lost 5 bases, J lost 11 bases, and 12 bases lay in between. CDR3 nucleotides: TGTGCCAGCTCAGGACAGATTGCGGCTTTCTTT. As protein: CASSGQIAAFF.

This chain connects TRBV10-3 to TRBJ2-7, with 8 bases fitting TRBD2. V lost 2 bases and J lost 7; bases outside the gene matches: 1. This CDR3 has 12 amino acids. CDR1 and CDR2 from the germline V gene are ENHRY and SYGVKD. Here the CDR3 reads CAISEREGEQYF. CDR3 nucleotides: TGTGCCATCAGTGAGCGGGAGGGGGAGCAGTACTTC.

The chain recombines TRBV4-1 with TRBJ1-6, with D perhaps TRBD1 (5 bases). CDR1 is MGHRA and CDR2 is YSYEKL in the germline V gene. This CDR3 contains 18 residues. Trimming cost V 0 bases and J 4 bases, with 16 bases left between them. The CDR3 region is CASSQDRGNVEYNSPLHF. The DNA for the CDR3 is TGCGCCAGCAGCCAAGATAGGGGAAACGTAGAGTATAATTCACCCCTCCACTTT.

This clone occurred a few times. This rearrangement joins TRBV29-1 to TRBJ2-2, with 7 bases that match TRBD1. In germline, CDR1 is SQVTM, CDR2 ANQGSEA. This CDR3 is 13 amino acids long. The V segment lost 3 bases and the J segment 4 bases; nucleotides outside the gene matches: 2. This CDR3 is CSVDGQATGELFF. CDR3 bases: TGCAGCGTTGACGGACAGGCCACCGGGGAGCTGTTTTTT.

This chain uses TRBV2 with TRBJ2-1; D is unclear. CDR3 size: 13 residues. The V and J ends lost 1 base and 3 bases respectively, with 4 bases between them. Germline V lookup: CDR1 SNHLY, CDR2 FYNNEI. CDR3 nucleotides: TGTGCCAGCAGTGAAGTCGTCTACAATGAGCAGTTCTTC. It is translated as CASSEVVYNEQFF.

The V gene is TRBV10-3, the J gene TRBJ1-1; D gene uncertain. Germline loops: CDR1 ENHRY, CDR2 SYGVKD. V was shortened by 5 bases and J by 1 base, with 8 bases between the two germline ends. The CDR3 loop spans 13 amino acids. The DNA for the CDR3 is TGTGCCATCAGTCCGAGCGAGAACACTGAAGCTTTCTTT. Translated: CAISPSENTEAFF.

V is TRBV5-1 and J is TRBJ1-6; tentative D call: TRBD1 (6 bases). The CDR3 consists of 14 residues. Deletions cut 3 bases from V and 6 bases from J, with 10 bases between. Germline CDR1 reads SGHRS; CDR2 reads YFSETQ. CDR3 sequence reads: CASSSGEPNSPLHF. For the CDR3, the DNA is TGCGCCAGCAGCTCAGGGGAGCCTAATTCACCCCTCCACTTT.

CDR3 nucleotide sequence: TGCGCCAGCAGCTTGGGTAGTCTCGGGACAGCTTTCACAGATACGCAGTATTTT. Translating gives CASSLGSLGTAFTDTQYF. The V and J genes are TRBV5-1 and TRBJ2-3; TRBD1 matches at 7 bases. Trimming cost V 0 bases and J 2 bases; bases outside gene matches: 12. In germline, CDR1 is SGHRS, CDR2 YFSETQ. CDR3 length equals 18 residues.

The J gene is TRBJ2-2, the V gene TRBV6-1, with 8 bases fitting TRBD2. Germline lookup yields CDR1 MNHNS and CDR2 SASEGT. CDR3 length: 16 amino acids. V gave up 1 base and J gave up 4 bases; unmatched junction bases: 5. The CDR3 spells CASSEGVAGSTGELFF. The CDR3 region has the DNA TGTGCCAGCAGTGAAGGAGTAGCGGGGAGCACCGGGGAGCTGTTTTTT.